This T cell receptor beta chain appears in the sequencing data of a study of blood T cell repertoires in COVID-19. Germline V gene data show CDR1 as LNHNV and CDR2 as YYDKDF (reference sequence). Trimming shortened V by 4 bases and J by 4 bases, and 17 bases separated the two germline ends. The CDR3 contains 16 residues. In the authors' methods: It was from reference gene primer amplification that nucleated cell counts were estimated. Some clones are missing from TCRdb's copy, which holds only in-frame ones; the method was immunoSEQ multiplex PCR. V, J and clone size reflect that table, while D and trimming were determined from the DNA. Of 150,000 to 200,000 clones listed, roughly four fifths are singletons.

Sequencing was performed on peripheral blood. The source is a man aged 25 to 40 with active or convalescent COVID-19. The genes are TRBV15 and TRBJ1-5, with a weak D call TRBD1 (5 bases). This chain's CDR3 is CATSIGRGERNQPQHF. CDR3 DNA: TGTGCCACCAGCATTGGACGGGGGGAAAGGAATCAGCCCCAGCATTTT.